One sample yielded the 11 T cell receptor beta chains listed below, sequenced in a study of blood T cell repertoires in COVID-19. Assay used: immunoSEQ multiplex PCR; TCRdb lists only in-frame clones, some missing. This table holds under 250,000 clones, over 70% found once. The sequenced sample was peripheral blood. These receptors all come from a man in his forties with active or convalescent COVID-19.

CDR3 nucleotide sequence: TGCGCCAGCAGCCGTTCAGCGGAGGACGCGAACACCGGGGAGCTGTTTTTT. Translated: CASSRSAEDANTGELFF. This chain joins TRBV4-1 and TRBJ2-2; D possibly corresponds to TRBD2 (5 bases). Germline V gives CDR1 MGHRA, CDR2 YSYEKL. Trimming removed 4 bases from V and 0 bases from J, with 15 bases in between. The CDR3 covers 17 residues.

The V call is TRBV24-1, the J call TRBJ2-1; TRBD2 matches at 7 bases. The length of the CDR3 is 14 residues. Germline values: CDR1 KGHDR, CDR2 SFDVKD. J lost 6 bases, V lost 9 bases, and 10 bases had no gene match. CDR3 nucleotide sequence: TGTGCCACCGACAGCGGGAAGGGAGCCAATGAGCAGTTCTTC. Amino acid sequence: CATDSGKGANEQFF.

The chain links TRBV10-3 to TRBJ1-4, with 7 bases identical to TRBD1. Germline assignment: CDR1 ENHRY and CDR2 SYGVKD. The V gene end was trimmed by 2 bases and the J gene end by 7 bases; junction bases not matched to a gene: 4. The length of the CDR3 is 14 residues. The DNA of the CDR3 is TGTGCCATCAGTGAGAACAGGGGCCCTGAAAAACTGTTTTTT. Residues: CAISENRGPEKLFF.

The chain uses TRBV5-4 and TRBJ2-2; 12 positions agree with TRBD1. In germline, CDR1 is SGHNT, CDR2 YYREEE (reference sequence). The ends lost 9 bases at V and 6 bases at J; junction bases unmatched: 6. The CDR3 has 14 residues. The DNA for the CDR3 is TGTGCCACCCGGGACAGGGGGCAGTCCGGGGAGCTGTTTTTT. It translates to CATRDRGQSGELFF. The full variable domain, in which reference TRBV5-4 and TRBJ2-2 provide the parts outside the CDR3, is ETGVTQSPTHLIKTRGQQVTLRCSSQSGHNTVSWYQQALGQGPQFIFQYYREEENGRGNFPPRFSGLQFPNYSSELNVNALELDDSALYLCATRDRGQSGELFFGEGSRLTVL.

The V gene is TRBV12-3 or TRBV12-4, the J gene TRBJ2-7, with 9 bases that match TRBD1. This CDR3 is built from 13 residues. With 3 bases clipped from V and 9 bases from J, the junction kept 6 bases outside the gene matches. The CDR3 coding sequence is TGTGCCAGCAGTTTCGGCGACAGGGGGTTGCAGTACTTC. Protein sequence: CASSFGDRGLQYF.

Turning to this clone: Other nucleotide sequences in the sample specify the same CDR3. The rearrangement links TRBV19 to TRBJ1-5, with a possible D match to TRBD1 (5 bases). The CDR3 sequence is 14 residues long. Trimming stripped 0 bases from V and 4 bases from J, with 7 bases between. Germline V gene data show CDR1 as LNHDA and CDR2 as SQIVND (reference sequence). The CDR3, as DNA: TGTGCCAGTAGTATAGAGGAGGGGAATCAGCCCCAGCATTTT. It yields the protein CASSIEEGNQPQHF. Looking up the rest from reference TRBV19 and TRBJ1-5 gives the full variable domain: DGGITQSPKYLFRKEGQNVTLSCEQNLNHDAMYWYRQDPGQGLRLIYYSQIVNDFQKGDIAEGYSVSREKKESFPLTVTSAQKNPTAFYLCASSIEEGNQPQHFGDGTRLSIL.

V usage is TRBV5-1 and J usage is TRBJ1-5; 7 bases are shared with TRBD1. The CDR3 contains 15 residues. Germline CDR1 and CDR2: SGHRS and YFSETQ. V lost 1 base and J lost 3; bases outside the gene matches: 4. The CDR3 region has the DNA TGCGCCAGCAGCTTGAGAGGGGGCCCCAATCAGCCCCAGCATTTT. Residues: CASSLRGGPNQPQHF.

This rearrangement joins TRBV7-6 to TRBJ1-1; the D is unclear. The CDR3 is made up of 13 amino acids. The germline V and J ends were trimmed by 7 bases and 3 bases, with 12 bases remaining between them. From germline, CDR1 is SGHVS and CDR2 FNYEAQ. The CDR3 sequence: CASTPLEDTEAFF. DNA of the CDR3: TGTGCCAGCACCCCTCTGGAGGACACTGAAGCTTTCTTT.

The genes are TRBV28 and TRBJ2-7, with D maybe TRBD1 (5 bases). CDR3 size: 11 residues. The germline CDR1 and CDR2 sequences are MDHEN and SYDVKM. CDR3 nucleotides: TGTGCTACGACAGATTCCTACGAGCAGTACTTC. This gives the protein CATTDSYEQYF. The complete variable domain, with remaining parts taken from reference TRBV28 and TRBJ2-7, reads DVKVTQSSRYLVKRTGEKVFLECVQDMDHENMFWYRQDPGLGLRLIYFSYDVKMKEKGDIPEGYSVSREKKERFSLILESASTNQTSMYLCATTDSYEQYFGPGTRLTVT.

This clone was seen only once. This CDR3 reads CATSDTGIQPQHF. The CDR3 DNA sequence: TGTGCTACCTCCGATACAGGGATCCAGCCCCAGCATTTT. The gene calls are TRBV19 and TRBJ1-5; D is perhaps TRBD1 (6 bases). This CDR3 comprises 13 residues. Germline values: CDR1 LNHDA, CDR2 SQIVND (reference sequence).

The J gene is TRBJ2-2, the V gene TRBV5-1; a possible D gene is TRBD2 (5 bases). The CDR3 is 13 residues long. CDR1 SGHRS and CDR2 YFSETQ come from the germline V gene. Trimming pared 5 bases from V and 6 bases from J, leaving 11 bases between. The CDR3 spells CASRVGVPGELFF. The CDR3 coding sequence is TGCGCCAGCAGAGTGGGAGTGCCCGGGGAGCTGTTTTTT.